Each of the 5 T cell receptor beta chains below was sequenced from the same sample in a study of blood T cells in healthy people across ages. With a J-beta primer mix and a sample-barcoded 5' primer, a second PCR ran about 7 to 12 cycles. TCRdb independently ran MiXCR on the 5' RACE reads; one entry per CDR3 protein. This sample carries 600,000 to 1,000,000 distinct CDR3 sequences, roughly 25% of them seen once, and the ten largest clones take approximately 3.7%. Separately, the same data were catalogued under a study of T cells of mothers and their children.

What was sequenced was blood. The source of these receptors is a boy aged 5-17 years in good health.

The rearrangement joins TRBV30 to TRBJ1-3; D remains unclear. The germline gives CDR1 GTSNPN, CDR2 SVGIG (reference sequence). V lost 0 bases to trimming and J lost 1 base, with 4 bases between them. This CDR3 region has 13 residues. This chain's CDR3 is CAWSVGSGNTIYF. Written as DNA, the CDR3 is TGTGCCTGGAGTGTGGGTTCTGGAAACACCATATATTTT.

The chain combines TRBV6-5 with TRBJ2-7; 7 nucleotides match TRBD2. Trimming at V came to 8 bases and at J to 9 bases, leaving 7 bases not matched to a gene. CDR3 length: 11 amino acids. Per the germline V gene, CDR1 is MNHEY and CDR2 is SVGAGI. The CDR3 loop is CASGGGYGQYF. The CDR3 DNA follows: TGTGCCAGCGGGGGAGGGTATGGGCAGTACTTC.

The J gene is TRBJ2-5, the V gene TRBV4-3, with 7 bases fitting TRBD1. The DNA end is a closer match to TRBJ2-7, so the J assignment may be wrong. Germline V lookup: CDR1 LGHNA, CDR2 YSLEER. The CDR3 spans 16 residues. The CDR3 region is CASSQVGGQESYEQYF. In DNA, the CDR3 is TGCGCCAGCAGCCAAGTCGGAGGACAGGAGTCCTACGAGCAGTACTTC.

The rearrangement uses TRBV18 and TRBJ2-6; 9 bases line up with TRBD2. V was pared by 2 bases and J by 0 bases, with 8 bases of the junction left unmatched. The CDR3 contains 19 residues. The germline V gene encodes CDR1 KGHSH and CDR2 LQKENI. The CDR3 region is CASSPGGGDPNSGANVLTF. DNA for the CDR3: TGTGCCAGCTCACCAGGCGGGGGGGACCCAAACTCTGGGGCCAACGTCCTGACTTTC.

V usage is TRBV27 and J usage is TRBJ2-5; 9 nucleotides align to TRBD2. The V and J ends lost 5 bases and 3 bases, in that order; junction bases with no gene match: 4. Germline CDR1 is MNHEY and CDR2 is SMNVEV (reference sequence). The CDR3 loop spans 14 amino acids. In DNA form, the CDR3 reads TGTGCCAGCAGTGGTAGCGGGAGCGAAGAGACCCAGTACTTC. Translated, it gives CASSGSGSEETQYF.